The 8 T cell receptor beta chains below were found in one sample sequenced in a study of blood T cell repertoires in COVID-19. Some clones are missing from TCRdb's copy, which holds only in-frame ones; the method was immunoSEQ multiplex PCR. The repertoire holds some 60,000 clones, with around 81% as singletons. The specimen sequenced was peripheral blood. Receptor source: a woman older than 75 with active or convalescent COVID-19.

On this clone itself: The junction does not match germline at one end; this may be a read error. Different DNA sequences within this sample yield the same CDR3. The V call is TRBV27, the J call TRBJ1-2; 7 bases are shared with TRBD1. The CDR3 sequence is 14 residues long. CDR1 and CDR2 (germline): MNHEY, SMNVEV (reference sequence). CDR3 DNA sequence: TGTGCCAGCAGTTCCGGGACAGCTAACTATGGCTACACTTTC. As protein: CASSSGTANYGYTF.

The V gene is TRBV29-1, the J gene TRBJ1-1; a possible D gene is TRBD1 (6 bases). V gave up 3 bases and J gave up 5 bases, with 10 bases separating them. This CDR3 region has 12 residues. Germline V CDR1 and CDR2: SQVTM, ANQGSEA. The CDR3 sequence is CSVDRGRTEAFF. The CDR3 DNA reads TGCAGCGTTGACAGGGGACGTACTGAAGCTTTCTTT.

The rearrangement joins TRBV6-2 or TRBV6-3 to TRBJ1-5, with D hard to call. Trimming took 5 bases from V and 6 from J, leaving 14 bases between them. The germline CDR1 and CDR2 sequences are MNHEY and SVGEGT. The CDR3 has 14 amino acids. The CDR3, as DNA: TGTGCCAGCAGTCCCTCCGAATTGAGTCAGCCCCAGCATTTT. Translated: CASSPSELSQPQHF.

V usage is TRBV6-4 and J usage is TRBJ1-6, with 7 bases matching TRBD1. Germline CDR1 MRHNA, CDR2 SNTAGT. V dropped 4 bases and J dropped 10; count of bases not matched to a gene: 4. There are 13 residues in the CDR3. This CDR3 is CASSVDRDSPLHF. CDR3 nucleotide sequence: TGTGCCAGCAGTGTAGACAGGGACTCACCCCTCCACTTT.

The CDR3 sequence is CASSVAGQGIETQYF. For the CDR3, the DNA is TGTGCCAGCAGCGTAGCTGGACAGGGGATAGAGACCCAGTACTTC. The V gene is TRBV9, the J gene TRBJ2-5; TRBD1 aligns across 9 bases. Unmatched junction bases numbered 4, after V lost 0 bases and J lost 4 bases. This CDR3 spans 15 amino acids. Germline CDR1 reads SGDLS; CDR2 reads YYNGEE.

V gene TRBV7-8 combines with J gene TRBJ2-7; TRBD1 matches 7 bases. The CDR3 is 13 amino acids. Germline-derived CDR1 and CDR2 are SGHVS and FQNEAQ. The V gene end was trimmed by 5 bases and the J gene end by 2 bases; junction bases not matched to a gene: 3. This CDR3 reads CASSPTGAYEQYF. As DNA, the CDR3 is TGTGCCAGCAGCCCTACAGGGGCCTACGAGCAGTACTTC.

This clone came up once. The rearrangement uses TRBV7-2 and TRBJ2-7; 12 bases line up with TRBD2. V lost 5 bases and J lost 4; bases outside the gene matches: 3. Germline V gene lookup returns CDR1 SGHTA and CDR2 FQGNSA. The CDR3 is 14 amino acids. CDR3 protein: CASSQTSGGYEQYF. DNA of the CDR3: TGTGCCAGCAGCCAGACTAGCGGGGGTTACGAGCAGTACTTC.

This clone was counted between two and nine times. The chain uses TRBV7-2 and TRBJ1-5; D remains unclear. Trimming left V 1 base short and J 3 bases short, with 4 bases between. Germline CDR1 and CDR2: SGHTA and FQGNSA. The length of the CDR3 is 13 residues. The CDR3 coding sequence is TGTGCCAGCAGCTTAGGGCCCAATCAGCCCCAGCATTTT. This codes for CASSLGPNQPQHF.